Shown below are 8 T cell receptor beta chains from a single sample sequenced in a study of radiotherapy plus CTLA-4 blockade in lung cancer. The method was immunoSEQ multiplex PCR; TCRdb's version includes in-frame clones alone and lacks a portion of them. Of tens of thousands of clones in the sample, more than 75% were seen once. The sample in question was peripheral blood, obtained from a patient treated with radiotherapy plus ipilimumab. These receptors were obtained from a human donor with non-small cell lung cancer that progressed on radiotherapy plus ipilimumab.

The J gene is TRBJ1-5, the V gene TRBV18, with 10 bases identical to TRBD1. CDR1 and CDR2 from the germline V gene are KGHSH and LQKENI. This CDR3 contains 15 residues. The V and J ends lost 3 bases and 7 bases, in that order; junction bases with no gene match: 6. The CDR3 spells CASSPTGGRRQPQHF. The CDR3 region has the DNA TGTGCCAGCTCACCGACAGGGGGCCGAAGGCAGCCCCAGCATTTT.

The genes are TRBV28 and TRBJ2-7; 12 bases line up with TRBD2. V lost 6 bases to trimming and J lost 6 bases; unmatched junction nucleotides: 12. The CDR3 runs 16 residues. Per the germline V gene, CDR1 is MDHEN and CDR2 is SYDVKM. The CDR3 region has the DNA TGTGCCAGCAGCCAAAGGACTAGCGGGGTAAAACCCGAGCAGTACTTC. It codes for CASSQRTSGVKPEQYF.

The chain employs TRBV20-1 and TRBJ1-2; no clear D. This CDR3 comprises 11 residues. The ends were cut back, 1 base at V and 8 bases at J, with 8 bases in the middle. Germline values: CDR1 DFQATT, CDR2 SNEGSKA (reference sequence). The CDR3 nucleotides read TGCAGTGCTAGAGCGGCAGGCGGCTACACCTTC. This translates into CSARAAGGYTF.

The chain is built from TRBV28 and TRBJ1-2; weak D call: TRBD1 (6 bases). Germline assignment: CDR1 MDHEN and CDR2 SYDVKM. V gave up 5 bases and J gave up 6 bases, with 25 bases separating them. The CDR3 covers 17 residues. The CDR3: CASSTPDSLGLLHGYTF. CDR3 sequence (DNA): TGTGCCAGCAGTACACCGGACAGTCTAGGCCTTTTACATGGCTACACCTTC.

V is TRBV10-3 and J is TRBJ2-7, with D unresolved. The CDR3 contains 14 residues. The ends were cut back, 0 bases at V and 3 bases at J, with 9 bases in the middle. Germline lookup yields CDR1 ENHRY and CDR2 SYGVKD. Here the CDR3 reads CAISESGSLYEQYF. The CDR3 DNA reads TGTGCCATCAGTGAGTCTGGCAGTCTCTACGAGCAGTACTTC.

The rearrangement links TRBV15 to TRBJ2-4; perhaps D is TRBD1 or TRBD2 (7 bases each). Germline CDR1 LNHNV, CDR2 YYDKDF (reference sequence). V was cut by 0 bases and J by 1 base, with 16 bases left in between. This CDR3 has 18 amino acids. The CDR3 nucleotides read TGTGCCACCAGCAGAGATAAGGGAGGGGGCGCCGCCAAAAACATTCAGTACTTC. This translates into CATSRDKGGGAAKNIQYF. Drawing the rest from reference TRBV15 and TRBJ2-4, the complete variable domain is DAMVIQNPRYQVTQFGKPVTLSCSQTLNHNVMYWYQQKSSQAPKLLFHYYDKDFNNEADTPDNFQSRRPNTSFCFLDIRSPGLGDTAMYLCATSRDKGGGAAKNIQYFGAGTRLSVL.

The chain links TRBV6-1 to TRBJ2-3; weak D call: TRBD2 (6 bases). The germline gives CDR1 MNHNS, CDR2 SASEGT. With 1 base removed from V and 14 bases from J, the gap between germline ends came to 13 bases. This CDR3 region has 12 residues. The CDR3 here is CASSEGTTPRYF. The CDR3 DNA is TGTGCCAGCAGTGAAGGGACTACCCCTAGGTATTTT.

This clone has only one observation. The chain is built from TRBV7-2 and TRBJ2-3; D ambiguous. The germline V gene has CDR1 SGHTA and CDR2 FQGNSA. CDR3 length equals 15 residues. Trimming took off 1 base at V and 2 bases at J, with 10 bases between the two ends. The CDR3 loop reads CASSLGGINTDTQYF. The DNA for the CDR3 is TGTGCCAGCAGCTTAGGCGGCATAAACACAGATACGCAGTATTTT. Based on the CDR3 plus reference TRBV7-2 and TRBJ2-3, the full variable domain is GAGVSQSPSNKVTEKGKDVELRCDPISGHTALYWYRQSLGQGLEFLIYFQGNSAPDKSGLPSDRFSAERTGGSVSTLTIQRTQQEDSAVYLCASSLGGINTDTQYFGPGTRLTVL.